This TCR beta chain appears in the sequencing data of a study of blood T cell repertoires in COVID-19. Looked up from germline, CDR1 is SGHDT and CDR2 is YYEEEE. The CDR3 is made up of 11 amino acids. The V gene lost 2 bases and the J gene lost 8 bases, with 4 bases spanning the gap. TCRdb keeps only in-frame clones here, not all; method: immunoSEQ multiplex PCR. The sample has about 270,000 clones; 65% to 90% are singletons. Source material: peripheral blood. V usage is TRBV5-6 and J usage is TRBJ2-2, with unresolved D. This receptor was obtained from a woman in her 70s with COVID-19, enrolled during active disease. The CDR3 nucleotides read TGTGCCAGCAGCTTCAGGGGGGAGCTGTTTTTT. It is translated as CASSFRGELFF.